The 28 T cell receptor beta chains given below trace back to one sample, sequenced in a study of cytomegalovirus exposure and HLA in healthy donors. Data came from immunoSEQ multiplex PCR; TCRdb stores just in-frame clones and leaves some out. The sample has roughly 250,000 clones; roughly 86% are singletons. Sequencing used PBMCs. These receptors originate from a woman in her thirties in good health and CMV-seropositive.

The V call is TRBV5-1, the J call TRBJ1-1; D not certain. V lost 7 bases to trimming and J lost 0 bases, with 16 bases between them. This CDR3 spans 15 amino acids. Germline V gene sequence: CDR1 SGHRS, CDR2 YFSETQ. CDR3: CASGSGWLMNTEAFF. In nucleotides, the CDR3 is TGCGCCAGCGGCTCAGGCTGGTTAATGAACACTGAAGCTTTCTTT.

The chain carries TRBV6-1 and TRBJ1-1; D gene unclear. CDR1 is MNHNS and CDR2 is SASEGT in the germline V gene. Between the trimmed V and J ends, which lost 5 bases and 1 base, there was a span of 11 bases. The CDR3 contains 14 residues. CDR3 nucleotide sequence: TGTGCCAGCAGTAGAGCCGCTGCGAACACTGAAGCTTTCTTT. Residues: CASSRAAANTEAFF.

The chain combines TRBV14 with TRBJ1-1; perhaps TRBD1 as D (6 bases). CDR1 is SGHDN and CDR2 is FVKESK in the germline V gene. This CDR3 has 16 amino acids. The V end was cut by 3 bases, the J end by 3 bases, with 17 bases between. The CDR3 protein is CASSHLLGAGDTEAFF. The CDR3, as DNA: TGTGCCAGCAGCCACCTTTTGGGGGCAGGTGACACTGAAGCTTTCTTT.

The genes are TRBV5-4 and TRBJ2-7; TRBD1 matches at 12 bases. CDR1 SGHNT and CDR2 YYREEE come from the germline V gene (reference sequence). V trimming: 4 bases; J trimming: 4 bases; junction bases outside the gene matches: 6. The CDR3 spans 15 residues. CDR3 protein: CASSNRDRGLYEQYF. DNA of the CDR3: TGTGCCAGCAGCAACCGGGACAGGGGGCTGTACGAGCAGTACTTC.

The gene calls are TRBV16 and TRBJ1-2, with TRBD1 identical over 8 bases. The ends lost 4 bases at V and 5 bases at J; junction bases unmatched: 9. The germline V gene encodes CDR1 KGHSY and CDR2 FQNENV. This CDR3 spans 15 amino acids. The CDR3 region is CASSRTDRGPYGYTF. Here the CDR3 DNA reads TGTGCCAGCAGCCGAACCGACAGGGGACCTTATGGCTACACCTTC.

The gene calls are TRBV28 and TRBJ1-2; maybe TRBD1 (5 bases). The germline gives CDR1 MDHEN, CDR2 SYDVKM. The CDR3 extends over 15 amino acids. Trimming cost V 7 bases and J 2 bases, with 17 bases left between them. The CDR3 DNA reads TGTGCCAGCATTCTCGCGGGAGAGGGGAACTATGGCTACACCTTC. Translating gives CASILAGEGNYGYTF.

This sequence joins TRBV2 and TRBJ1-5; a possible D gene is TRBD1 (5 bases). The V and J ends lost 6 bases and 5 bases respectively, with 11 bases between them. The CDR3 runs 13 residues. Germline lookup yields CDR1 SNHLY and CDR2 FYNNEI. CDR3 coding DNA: TGTGCCAGCAGCGCCGACAGACATCAGCCCCAGCATTTT. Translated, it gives CASSADRHQPQHF.

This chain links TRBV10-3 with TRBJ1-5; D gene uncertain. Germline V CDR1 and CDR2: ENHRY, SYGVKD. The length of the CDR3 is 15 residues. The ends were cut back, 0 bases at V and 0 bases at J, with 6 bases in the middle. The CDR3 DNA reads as TGTGCCATCAGTGAGTCGAGTAATAGCAATCAGCCCCAGCATTTT. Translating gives CAISESSNSNQPQHF.

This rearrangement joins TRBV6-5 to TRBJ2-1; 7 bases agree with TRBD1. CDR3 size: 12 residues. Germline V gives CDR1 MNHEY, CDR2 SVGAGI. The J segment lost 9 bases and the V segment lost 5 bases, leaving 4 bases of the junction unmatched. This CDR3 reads CASSAGGFEQFF. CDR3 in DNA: TGTGCCAGCAGTGCAGGGGGATTTGAGCAGTTCTTC.

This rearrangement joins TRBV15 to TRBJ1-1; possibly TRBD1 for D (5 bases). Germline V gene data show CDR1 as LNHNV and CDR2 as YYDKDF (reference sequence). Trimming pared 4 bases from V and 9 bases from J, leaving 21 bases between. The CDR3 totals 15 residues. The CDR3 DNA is TGTGCCACCAGCAAAGATCAGGGATACCTGGGGAAAGCTTTCTTT. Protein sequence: CATSKDQGYLGKAFF.

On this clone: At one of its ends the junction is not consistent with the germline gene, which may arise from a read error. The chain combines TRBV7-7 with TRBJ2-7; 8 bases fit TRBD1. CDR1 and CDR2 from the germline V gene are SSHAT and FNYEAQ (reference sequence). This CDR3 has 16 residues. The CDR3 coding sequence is TGTGCTAGCAGCTTATATCGAGGGGGACAGGTCTACGAGCAGTACTTC. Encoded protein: CASSLYRGGQVYEQYF.

The CDR3 DNA reads TGTGCCAGCAGCTTAAAAGGGACTAGCGGGGGCTCCTACGAGCAGTACTTC. Translation gives CASSLKGTSGGSYEQYF. The V call is TRBV11-1, the J call TRBJ2-7, with 14 bases identical to TRBD2. This CDR3 has 17 residues. The trim removed 2 bases at V and 0 bases at J, leaving 3 bases unmatched. In germline, CDR1 is SGHAT, CDR2 FQDESV (reference sequence).

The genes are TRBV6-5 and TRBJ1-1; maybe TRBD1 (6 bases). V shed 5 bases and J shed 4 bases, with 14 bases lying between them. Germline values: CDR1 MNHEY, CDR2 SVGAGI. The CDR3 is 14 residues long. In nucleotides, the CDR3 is TGTGCCAGCAGTCCGAGTACAGGGAGCACTGAAGCTTTCTTT. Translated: CASSPSTGSTEAFF.

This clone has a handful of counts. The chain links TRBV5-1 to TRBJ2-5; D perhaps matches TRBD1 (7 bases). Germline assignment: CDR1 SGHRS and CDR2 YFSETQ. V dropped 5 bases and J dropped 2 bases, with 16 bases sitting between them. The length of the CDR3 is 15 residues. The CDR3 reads CASSLGGQTQETQYF. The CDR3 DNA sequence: TGCGCCAGCAGTCTCGGGGGACAGACTCAAGAGACCCAGTACTTC.

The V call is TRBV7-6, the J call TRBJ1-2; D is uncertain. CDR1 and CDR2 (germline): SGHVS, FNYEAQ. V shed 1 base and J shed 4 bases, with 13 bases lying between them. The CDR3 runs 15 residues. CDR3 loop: CASSLVEAGLYGYTF. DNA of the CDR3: TGTGCCAGCAGCTTAGTGGAGGCGGGCCTCTATGGCTACACCTTC.

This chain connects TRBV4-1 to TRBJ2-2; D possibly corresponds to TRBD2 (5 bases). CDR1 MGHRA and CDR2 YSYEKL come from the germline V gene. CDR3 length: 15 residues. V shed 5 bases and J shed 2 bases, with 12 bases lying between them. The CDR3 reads CASSSRTGNTGELFF. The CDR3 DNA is TGCGCCAGCAGCTCCCGGACGGGAAACACCGGGGAGCTGTTTTTT.

The CDR3 loop is CASSRTAINEQFF. In nucleotides, the CDR3 is TGTGCCAGCAGTCGGACAGCTATCAATGAGCAGTTCTTC. This chain uses TRBV6-1 with TRBJ2-1; D is possibly TRBD1 (6 bases). The germline V and J ends were trimmed by 5 bases and 6 bases, with 11 bases remaining between them. This CDR3 is 13 amino acids long. Looked up from germline, CDR1 is MNHNS and CDR2 is SASEGT.

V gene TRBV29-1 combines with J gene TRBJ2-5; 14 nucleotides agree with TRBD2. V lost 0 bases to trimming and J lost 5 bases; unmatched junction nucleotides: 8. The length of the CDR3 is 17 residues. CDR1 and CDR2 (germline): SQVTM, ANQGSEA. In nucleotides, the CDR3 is TGCAGCGTTGAAGATCCCGGGACTAGCGGGAGTTGGGAGACCCAGTACTTC. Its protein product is CSVEDPGTSGSWETQYF.

CDR3 amino acids: CASSLPGGGNQPQHF. CDR3 coding DNA: TGTGCCAGTAGCCTTCCAGGGGGCGGCAATCAGCCCCAGCATTTT. The chain joins TRBV19 to TRBJ1-5, with TRBD1 matching over 8 bases. This CDR3 region has 15 residues. Germline V gene sequence: CDR1 LNHDA, CDR2 SQIVND (reference sequence). J was trimmed by 2 bases and V by 6 bases; bases with no gene match: 6.

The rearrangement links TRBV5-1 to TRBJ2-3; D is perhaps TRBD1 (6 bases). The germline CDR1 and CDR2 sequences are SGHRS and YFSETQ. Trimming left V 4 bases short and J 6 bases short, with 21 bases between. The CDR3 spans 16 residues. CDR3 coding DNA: TGCGCCAGCAGCCCGGGGACCTGGCGAACAGGGGATACGCAGTATTTT. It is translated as CASSPGTWRTGDTQYF.

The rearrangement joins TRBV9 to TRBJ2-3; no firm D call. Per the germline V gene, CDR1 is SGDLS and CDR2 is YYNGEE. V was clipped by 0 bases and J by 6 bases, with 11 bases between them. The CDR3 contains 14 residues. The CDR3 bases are TGTGCCAGCAGCGTAGGCGCGCGTTTGGATACGCAGTATTTT. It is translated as CASSVGARLDTQYF.

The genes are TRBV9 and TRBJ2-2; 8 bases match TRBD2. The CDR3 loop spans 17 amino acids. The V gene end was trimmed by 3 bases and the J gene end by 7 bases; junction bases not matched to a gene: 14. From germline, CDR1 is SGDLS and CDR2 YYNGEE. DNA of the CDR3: TGTGCCAGCAGCGGAAGAGCGGGAGCCTGGGATGGCGGGGAGCTGTTTTTT. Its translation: CASSGRAGAWDGGELFF.

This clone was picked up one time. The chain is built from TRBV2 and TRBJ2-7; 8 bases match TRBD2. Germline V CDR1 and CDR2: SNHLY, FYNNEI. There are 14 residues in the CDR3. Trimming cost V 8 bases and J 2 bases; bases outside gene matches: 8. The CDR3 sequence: CASLLAEETYEQYF. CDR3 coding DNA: TGTGCCAGCCTACTAGCGGAAGAGACCTACGAGCAGTACTTC.

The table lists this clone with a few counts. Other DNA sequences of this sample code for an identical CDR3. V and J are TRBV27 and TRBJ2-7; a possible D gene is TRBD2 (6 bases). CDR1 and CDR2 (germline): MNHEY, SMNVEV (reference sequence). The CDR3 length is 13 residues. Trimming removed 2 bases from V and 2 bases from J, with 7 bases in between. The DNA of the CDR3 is TGTGCCAGCAGTTTAGCGGGACCCTACGAGCAGTACTTC. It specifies CASSLAGPYEQYF.

CDR3 in amino acids: CAWIRQGGSYEQYF. Written as DNA, the CDR3 is TGTGCCTGGATCCGACAGGGTGGGTCCTACGAGCAGTACTTC. This chain joins TRBV30 and TRBJ2-7, with 7 bases that match TRBD1. From germline, CDR1 is GTSNPN and CDR2 SVGIG (reference sequence). V was pared by 4 bases and J by 1 base, with 7 bases of the junction left unmatched. The CDR3 spans 14 residues.

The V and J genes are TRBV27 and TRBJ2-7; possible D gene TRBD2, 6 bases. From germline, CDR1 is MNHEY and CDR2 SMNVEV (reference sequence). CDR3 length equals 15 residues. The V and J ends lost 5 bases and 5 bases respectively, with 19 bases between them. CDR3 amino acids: CASSPRLGQGNEQYF. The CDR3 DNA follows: TGTGCCAGCAGTCCTAGACTAGGGCAGGGTAACGAGCAGTACTTC.

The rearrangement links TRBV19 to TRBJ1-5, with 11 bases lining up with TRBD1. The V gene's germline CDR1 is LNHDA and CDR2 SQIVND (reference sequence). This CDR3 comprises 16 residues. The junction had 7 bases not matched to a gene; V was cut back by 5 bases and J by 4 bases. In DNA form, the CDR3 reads TGTGCCAGTAGTCCGGAGGACAGGGGGCGAAATCAGCCCCAGCATTTT. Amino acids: CASSPEDRGRNQPQHF.

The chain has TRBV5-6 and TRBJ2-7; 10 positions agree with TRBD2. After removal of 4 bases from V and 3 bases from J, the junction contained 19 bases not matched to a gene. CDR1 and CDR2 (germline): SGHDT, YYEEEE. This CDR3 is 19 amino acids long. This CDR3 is CASSTERRLAGETSYEQYF. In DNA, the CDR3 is TGTGCCAGCAGCACCGAACGGCGGCTAGCGGGAGAAACTAGCTACGAGCAGTACTTC.